A single sample is the source of the 6 T cell receptor beta chains below, sequenced in a study of control samples from healthy donors and cancer patients. The table came from immunoSEQ multiplex PCR; TCRdb's copy has only in-frame clones and leaves some out. Of around 150,000 clones listed, approximately 94% were seen once; the top ten hold approximately 14%. Sequencing input: PBMCs. The receptors derive from a man in his 60s with colorectal cancer.

This clone is a singleton in its sample. The chain combines TRBV24-1 with TRBJ1-1; D remains ambiguous. Germline CDR1 and CDR2: KGHDR and SFDVKD. The CDR3 runs to 12 residues. Trimming pared 3 bases from V and 1 base from J, leaving 2 bases between. For the CDR3, the DNA is TGTGCCACCAGTGATGAGAACACTGAAGCTTTCTTT. Residues: CATSDENTEAFF.

Turning to this clone: This same CDR3 is encoded by further DNA sequences in the sample. The chain links TRBV19 to TRBJ2-7, with D maybe TRBD1 (6 bases). The CDR3 consists of 14 residues. Deletions cut 9 bases from V and 2 bases from J, with 17 bases between. Germline V gene data show CDR1 as LNHDA and CDR2 as SQIVND (reference sequence). CDR3 residues: CASSPGQGPYEQYF. The CDR3 region has the DNA TGTGCCAGCTCACCGGGGCAGGGGCCCTACGAGCAGTACTTC. The full variable domain, its missing parts supplied by reference TRBV19 and TRBJ2-7, is DGGITQSPKYLFRKEGQNVTLSCEQNLNHDAMYWYRQDPGQGLRLIYYSQIVNDFQKGDIAEGYSVSREKKESFPLTVTSAQKNPTAFYLCASSPGQGPYEQYFGPGTRLTVT.

The chain has TRBV9 and TRBJ1-6; 7 bases agree with TRBD1. Germline values: CDR1 SGDLS, CDR2 YYNGEE. The CDR3 contains 15 residues. V shed 0 bases, J shed 9 bases, and the junction held 6 bases outside the gene matches. CDR3 amino acids: CASSVGQGGFSPLHF. The DNA for the CDR3 is TGTGCCAGCAGCGTAGGCCAGGGGGGGTTTTCACCCCTCCACTTT.

The gene calls are TRBV29-1 and TRBJ2-5; 7 bases agree with TRBD1. Trimming cost V 4 bases and J 4 bases; bases outside gene matches: 6. Germline V CDR1 and CDR2: SQVTM, ANQGSEA. This CDR3 is 13 amino acids long. The CDR3 DNA is TGCAGCGTTGGAGAGGGGGCGGGAGAGACCCAGTACTTC. Its translation is CSVGEGAGETQYF.

The chain links TRBV30 to TRBJ1-1; D not resolved. Trimming shortened V by 2 bases and J by 6 bases, and 16 bases separated the two germline ends. The V gene's germline CDR1 is GTSNPN and CDR2 SVGIG (reference sequence). CDR3 size: 14 residues. The CDR3 spells CAWSYLDTVSEAFF. CDR3 coding DNA: TGTGCCTGGAGTTACCTCGACACTGTGTCTGAAGCTTTCTTT.

The chain combines TRBV6-5 with TRBJ1-2; 8 bases agree with TRBD1. The CDR3 runs to 14 residues. From germline, CDR1 is MNHEY and CDR2 SVGAGI. Trimming took 5 bases from V and 1 from J; bases not matched to a gene: 3. As DNA, the CDR3 is TGTGCCAGCAGTCCGGACAGGGATAACTATGGCTACACCTTC. Amino acids: CASSPDRDNYGYTF.